This passage covers 25 T cell receptor beta chains from one sample sequenced in a study of regulatory T cells. Study-wide findings and caveats: In CD3G-deficient patients, conventional CD4+ T cells were enriched for hydrophobic CDR3 residues at positions 6 and 7.

The PCR used 52 TRBV and 13 TRBJ primers. Measured with immunoSEQ multiplex PCR; TCRdb has only the in-frame clones, and not every one. The table shows 32,000 or so clones, with roughly 90% occurring only once. For these receptors, no antigen is known. Sequencing used conventional CD4+ T cells sorted from blood. The receptors were gathered from a person in their late teens or twenties with CD3G deficiency.

This rearrangement joins TRBV5-1 to TRBJ2-2; D assignment may be TRBD1 or TRBD2 (5 bases each). CDR3 length equals 13 residues. The ends were cut back, 4 bases at V and 6 bases at J, with 10 bases in the middle. Per the germline V gene, CDR1 is SGHRS and CDR2 is YFSETQ. The CDR3 region is CASSQGTAGELFF. In nucleotides, the CDR3 is TGCGCCAGCAGCCAAGGGACCGCCGGGGAGCTGTTTTTT.

This rearrangement joins TRBV28 to TRBJ1-1; TRBD1 matches 7 bases. With 5 bases clipped from V and 6 bases from J, the junction kept 9 bases outside the gene matches. Per germline, CDR1 MDHEN and CDR2 SYDVKM. The CDR3 is 14 residues long. The CDR3 sequence: CASSRQGLKAEAFF. As DNA, the CDR3 is TGTGCCAGCAGTCGACAGGGTTTAAAGGCTGAAGCTTTCTTT.

The chain is built from TRBV6-6 and TRBJ1-1; D perhaps matches TRBD1 (5 bases). V was cut by 7 bases and J by 5 bases, with 14 bases left in between. CDR1 is MNHNY and CDR2 is SVGAGI in the germline V gene (reference sequence). The CDR3 spans 13 residues. The CDR3 is CASTPHGGTEAFF. The CDR3 DNA is TGTGCCAGCACTCCCCACGGGGGGACTGAAGCTTTCTTT.

This sequence joins TRBV5-6 and TRBJ2-7; D unclear. Germline lookup yields CDR1 SGHDT and CDR2 YYEEEE. This CDR3 is built from 15 residues. V was pared by 0 bases and J by 0 bases, with 10 bases between. The CDR3 here is CASSLAPSFSYEQYF. CDR3 bases: TGTGCCAGCAGCTTGGCCCCCAGTTTCTCCTACGAGCAGTACTTC.

The rearrangement uses TRBV9 and TRBJ1-2; TRBD1 matches 8 bases. V trimming: 0 bases; J trimming: 4 bases; junction bases outside the gene matches: 8. CDR1 is SGDLS, CDR2 YYNGEE, per germline. This CDR3 region has 16 residues. CDR3 region: CASSVDRTGLPYGYTF. In nucleotides, the CDR3 is TGTGCCAGCAGCGTAGATCGGACAGGGCTACCCTATGGCTACACCTTC.

V is TRBV19 and J is TRBJ2-1; perhaps D is TRBD1 or TRBD2 (6 bases each). Trimming took off 6 bases at V and 5 bases at J, with 17 bases between the two ends. This CDR3 is 15 amino acids long. Germline V lookup: CDR1 LNHDA, CDR2 SQIVND (reference sequence). CDR3 sequence: CASRSGASDNNEQFF. CDR3 nucleotide sequence: TGTGCCAGTAGGTCGGGGGCTAGCGATAACAATGAGCAGTTCTTC.

The chain links TRBV5-1 to TRBJ1-1; D possibly corresponds to TRBD1 (6 bases). CDR1 is SGHRS, CDR2 YFSETQ, per germline. The CDR3 is 13 residues long. Deletions cut 6 bases from V and 2 bases from J, with 11 bases between. CDR3 loop: CASTPGANTEAFF. CDR3 bases: TGCGCCAGCACACCGGGGGCCAACACTGAAGCTTTCTTT.

This chain uses TRBV28 with TRBJ2-7; possible D gene TRBD1, 6 bases. Trimming took 6 bases from V and 10 from J, leaving 13 bases between them. CDR1 is MDHEN and CDR2 is SYDVKM in the germline V gene. The CDR3 is 11 residues long. The CDR3 loop reads CASSSTGTQYF. The CDR3 DNA reads as TGTGCCAGCAGCTCTACCGGGACACAGTACTTC.

V is TRBV7-9 and J is TRBJ1-4; 7 bases map to TRBD1. There are 15 residues in the CDR3. Looked up from germline, CDR1 is SEHNR and CDR2 is FQNEAQ (reference sequence). V gave up 5 bases and J gave up 3 bases; unmatched junction bases: 6. The CDR3 here is CASSPGQASNEKLFF. The DNA for the CDR3 is TGTGCCAGCAGCCCTGGACAGGCATCTAATGAAAAACTGTTTTTT.

The chain carries TRBV18 and TRBJ1-3; no clear D. This CDR3 is 15 amino acids long. V was clipped by 5 bases and J by 2 bases, with 13 bases between them. Germline V lookup: CDR1 KGHSH, CDR2 LQKENI. CDR3 bases: TGTGCCAGCTCAACGGGCCCCCATCCTGGAAACACCATATATTTT. Protein product: CASSTGPHPGNTIYF.

In this sample, this clone is medium-sized. This sequence joins TRBV6-1 and TRBJ1-4; tentative D call: TRBD1 (5 bases). The CDR3 spans 14 residues. The V gene lost 8 bases and the J gene lost 6 bases, with 16 bases spanning the gap. Germline-derived CDR1 and CDR2 are MNHNS and SASEGT. The DNA for the CDR3 is TGTGCCAGCTCTTCCGGGACGGTGGATGAAAAACTGTTTTTT. It specifies CASSSGTVDEKLFF.

The rearrangement joins TRBV5-1 to TRBJ2-3, with 7 bases matching TRBD1. This CDR3 has 12 residues. Germline trimming cut 8 bases from V and 4 bases from J; bases unmatched to any gene: 4. Germline values: CDR1 SGHRS, CDR2 YFSETQ. The CDR3 spells CASSGGADTQYF. The CDR3 DNA reads TGCGCCAGTTCAGGGGGAGCAGATACGCAGTATTTT.

The V gene is TRBV5-6, the J gene TRBJ2-6; D not resolved. Between the trimmed V and J ends, which lost 0 bases and 0 bases, there was a span of 7 bases. The CDR3 has 16 amino acids. In germline, CDR1 is SGHDT, CDR2 YYEEEE. CDR3 nucleotides: TGTGCCAGCAGCTTGGGCTTTCGCTCTGGGGCCAACGTCCTGACTTTC. Translation: CASSLGFRSGANVLTF.

In this sample, this clone turned up once. The V gene is TRBV7-2, the J gene TRBJ2-3; D perhaps matches TRBD2 (6 bases). V lost 5 bases and J 5 bases, leaving 17 bases between the germline ends. The CDR3 runs 15 residues. Germline V gives CDR1 SGHTA, CDR2 FQGNSA. The CDR3 nucleotides read TGTGCCAGCAGCCGCGGGCGGGGTGGTGTAGATACGCAGTATTTT. Encoded protein: CASSRGRGGVDTQYF.

The gene calls are TRBV30 and TRBJ2-7, with 10 bases that match TRBD1. The CDR3 sequence is 14 residues long. The V and J ends lost 5 bases and 9 bases, in that order; junction bases with no gene match: 13. The germline CDR1 and CDR2 sequences are GTSNPN and SVGIG (reference sequence). CDR3 region: CAWSQGGQGLLQYF. The CDR3 DNA reads TGTGCCTGGTCCCAGGGGGGACAGGGGCTACTGCAGTACTTC.

The CDR3 region has the DNA TGTGCCAGTAGTATCCAGGCTAGCAAGTCCGGGGAGCTGTTTTTT. This encodes CASSIQASKSGELFF. V usage is TRBV19 and J usage is TRBJ2-2, with D maybe TRBD2 (5 bases). The ends were cut back, 3 bases at V and 6 bases at J, with 14 bases in the middle. Germline CDR1 LNHDA, CDR2 SQIVND (reference sequence). This CDR3 is 15 amino acids long. Together with reference TRBV19 and TRBJ2-2, the CDR3 gives the full variable domain: DGGITQSPKYLFRKEGQNVTLSCEQNLNHDAMYWYRQDPGQGLRLIYYSQIVNDFQKGDIAEGYSVSREKKESFPLTVTSAQKNPTAFYLCASSIQASKSGELFFGEGSRLTVL.

The chain has TRBV5-1 and TRBJ1-1; TRBD1 matches 8 bases. CDR3 length: 15 amino acids. Trimming at V came to 4 bases and at J to 5 bases, leaving 10 bases not matched to a gene. The V gene's germline CDR1 is SGHRS and CDR2 YFSETQ. The CDR3: CASSPTPGGRTEAFF. The CDR3, as DNA: TGCGCCAGCAGCCCTACCCCAGGGGGCCGGACTGAAGCTTTCTTT.

The CDR3 nucleotides read TGTGCCTGGAGCACGGGACAGCATAATGAAAAACTGTTTTTT. Residues: CAWSTGQHNEKLFF. The J gene is TRBJ1-4, the V gene TRBV30; TRBD1 aligns across 7 bases. CDR1 is GTSNPN and CDR2 is SVGIG in the germline V gene (reference sequence). The V segment lost 3 bases and the J segment 4 bases; nucleotides outside the gene matches: 5. The CDR3 has 14 residues.

CDR3 sequence reads: CASSLDGTSGRDTGELFF. The CDR3, as DNA: TGCGCCAGCAGCTTGGACGGGACTAGCGGGAGAGACACCGGGGAGCTGTTTTTT. The chain is built from TRBV5-1 and TRBJ2-2; 14 bases map to TRBD2. Trimming removed 0 bases from V and 3 bases from J; junction bases left unmatched: 4. CDR3 size: 18 residues. Per the germline V gene, CDR1 is SGHRS and CDR2 is YFSETQ.

This chain joins TRBV4-1 and TRBJ1-3, with D possibly matching TRBD1 (5 bases). The germline V and J ends were trimmed by 0 bases and 4 bases, with 13 bases remaining between them. Germline V lookup: CDR1 MGHRA, CDR2 YSYEKL. CDR3 length: 16 amino acids. In DNA form, the CDR3 reads TGCGCCAGCAGCCAAGAGAGAGGGGCGCGGGGAAACACCATATATTTT. Protein sequence: CASSQERGARGNTIYF.

J is TRBJ1-1 and V is TRBV18; no clear D. Trimming stripped 3 bases from V and 1 base from J, with 9 bases between. Germline loops: CDR1 KGHSH, CDR2 LQKENI. The CDR3 has 14 residues. CDR3 amino acids: CASSPDGQNTEAFF. The CDR3 DNA reads as TGTGCCAGCTCACCTGACGGCCAGAACACTGAAGCTTTCTTT.

This sequence joins TRBV27 and TRBJ2-5, with a weak D call TRBD2 (6 bases). The V and J ends lost 0 bases and 5 bases respectively, with 19 bases between them. The CDR3 length is 17 residues. Germline loops: CDR1 MNHEY, CDR2 SMNVEV (reference sequence). CDR3 sequence: CASSLSVAASVRETQYF. In DNA, the CDR3 is TGTGCCAGCAGTTTATCTGTAGCGGCGTCAGTACGGGAGACCCAGTACTTC.

The J gene is TRBJ1-2, the V gene TRBV6-6; 8 nucleotides align to TRBD1. The CDR3 totals 14 residues. From germline, CDR1 is MNHNY and CDR2 SVGAGI (reference sequence). V was pared by 6 bases and J by 7 bases, with 10 bases of the junction left unmatched. Here the CDR3 reads CASRGQGRQGGYTF. CDR3 in DNA: TGTGCCAGCAGAGGACAGGGAAGGCAAGGTGGCTACACCTTC.

The gene calls are TRBV5-1 and TRBJ2-3; 8 nucleotides match TRBD2. There are 16 residues in the CDR3. Germline V CDR1 and CDR2: SGHRS, YFSETQ. Trimming cost V 4 bases and J 3 bases; bases outside gene matches: 10. The CDR3 bases are TGCGCCAGCAGCCTTGGGGCTAGCGGGCTTACAGATACGCAGTATTTT. Its translation: CASSLGASGLTDTQYF.

The chain recombines TRBV28 with TRBJ1-2, with TRBD1 identical over 8 bases. The J segment lost 8 bases and the V segment lost 2 bases, leaving 7 bases of the junction unmatched. The CDR3 is 14 amino acids. Germline V CDR1 and CDR2: MDHEN, SYDVKM. The CDR3 region has the DNA TGTGCCAGCAGTTTACCTACAGGGGGAGGGGGCTACACCTTC. Encoded protein: CASSLPTGGGGYTF.